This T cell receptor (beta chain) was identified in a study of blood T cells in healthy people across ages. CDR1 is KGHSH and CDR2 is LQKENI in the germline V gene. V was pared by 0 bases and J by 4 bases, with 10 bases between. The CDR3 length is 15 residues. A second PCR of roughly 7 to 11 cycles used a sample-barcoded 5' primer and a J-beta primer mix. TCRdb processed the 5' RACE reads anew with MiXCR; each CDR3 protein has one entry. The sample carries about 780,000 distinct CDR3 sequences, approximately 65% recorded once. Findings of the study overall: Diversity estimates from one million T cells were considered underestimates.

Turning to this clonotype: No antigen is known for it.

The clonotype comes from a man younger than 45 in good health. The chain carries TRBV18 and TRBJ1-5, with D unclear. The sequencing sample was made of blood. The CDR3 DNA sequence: TGTGCCAGCTCACCACCAGGTATGGGGAATCAGCCCCAGCATTTT. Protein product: CASSPPGMGNQPQHF.